These 22 T cell receptor beta chains were all obtained from the same sample, sequenced in a study of T-cell memory formation after mild COVID-19. TCRdb re-analysed the 5' RACE reads in MiXCR, keeping a single row per CDR3 protein. The sample lists some 350,000 distinct CDR3 sequences, roughly 13% occurring once. Sample: PBMCs or a T cell subset sorted from them (not recorded which). These receptors all stem from a young man who had mild COVID-19 (a few samples of this study predate the infection). Cell type and time point are not known.

The V gene is TRBV30, the J gene TRBJ1-1; maybe TRBD1 (5 bases). V was pared by 1 base and J by 0 bases, with 12 bases between. The CDR3 totals 15 residues. Germline values: CDR1 GTSNPN, CDR2 SVGIG (reference sequence). CDR3 residues: CAWSGGLHMNTEAFF. CDR3 sequence (DNA): TGTGCCTGGAGTGGGGGACTCCACATGAACACTGAAGCTTTCTTT.

V is TRBV7-2 and J is TRBJ2-3; tentative D call: TRBD1 (6 bases). CDR1 is SGHTA and CDR2 is FQGNSA in the germline V gene. CDR3 size: 14 residues. The CDR3 coding sequence is TGTGTGCGCAGCAAAACCACAGGGACAGATACGCAGTATTTT. It encodes CVRSKTTGTDTQYF.

A few counts support this clonotype. The chain carries TRBV28 and TRBJ2-7; no definite D call. The CDR3 has 11 amino acids. V lost 6 bases and J lost 9, with 12 bases in between. The V gene's germline CDR1 is MDHEN and CDR2 SYDVKM. The CDR3 loop is CASSFKDVQYV. Here the CDR3 DNA reads TGTGCCAGCAGCTTCAAGGATGTGCAGTACGTC.

The V gene is TRBV20-1, the J gene TRBJ2-3; 7 bases are a match to TRBD2. This CDR3 region has 15 residues. Germline V gives CDR1 DFQATT, CDR2 SNEGSKA (reference sequence). V lost 6 bases to trimming and J lost 4 bases; unmatched junction nucleotides: 13. The CDR3 nucleotides are TGCAGTGCGAGGGTCGCGGGGGAGGGTGCAGATACGCAGTATTTT. This gives the protein CSARVAGEGADTQYF.

A few counts support this clonotype. The CDR3 protein is CASSLEGARETQYF. In DNA form, the CDR3 reads TGCGCCAGCAGCTTAGAGGGGGCGCGGGAGACCCAGTACTTC. This sequence joins TRBV5-1 and TRBJ2-5; TRBD1 agrees at 7 bases. Germline V CDR1 and CDR2: SGHRS, YFSETQ. V lost 2 bases and J lost 5; bases outside the gene matches: 6. The CDR3 is made up of 14 amino acids. Complete variable domain (other parts from reference TRBV5-1 and TRBJ2-5): KAGVTQTPRYLIKTRGQQVTLSCSPISGHRSVSWYQQTPGQGLQFLFEYFSETQRNKGNFPGRFSGRQFSNSRSEMNVSTLELGDSALYLCASSLEGARETQYFGPGTRLLVL.

The chain links TRBV5-1 to TRBJ2-3, with 7 positions matching TRBD1. Germline CDR1 is SGHRS and CDR2 is YFSETQ. The CDR3 sequence is 14 residues long. Germline trimming cut 4 bases from V and 3 bases from J; bases unmatched to any gene: 5. In DNA form, the CDR3 reads TGCGCCAGCAGCCACGGACAGGAGACAGATACGCAGTATTTT. Translated, it gives CASSHGQETDTQYF.

The rearrangement joins TRBV5-1 to TRBJ1-5; D gene uncertain. The CDR3 extends over 14 amino acids. Germline values: CDR1 SGHRS, CDR2 YFSETQ. With 0 bases removed from V and 7 bases from J, the gap between germline ends came to 11 bases. CDR3 residues: CASSLGPSSQPQHF. In DNA, the CDR3 is TGCGCCAGCAGCTTGGGACCGTCATCCCAGCCCCAGCATTTT.

The genes are TRBV3-1 and TRBJ2-7; D is possibly TRBD1 (5 bases). V gave up 0 bases and J gave up 2 bases, with 11 bases separating them. Looked up from germline, CDR1 is LGHDT and CDR2 is YNNKEL (reference sequence). This CDR3 has 15 amino acids. The CDR3 coding sequence is TGTGCCAGCAGCCAAGATTCAGGGTTTCCCTACGAGCAGTACTTC. Translated: CASSQDSGFPYEQYF.

This clonotype was recorded at least ten times. The CDR3 reads CSAPRGQQDTQYF. CDR3 nucleotide sequence: TGCAGTGCTCCCAGGGGCCAGCAGGATACGCAGTATTTT. The chain has TRBV20-1 and TRBJ2-3, with TRBD1 as a possible D gene (6 bases). The V gene lost 5 bases and the J gene lost 6 bases, with 15 bases spanning the gap. Germline CDR1 and CDR2: DFQATT and SNEGSKA (reference sequence). The CDR3 sequence is 13 residues long.

There are a few counts of this clonotype. The chain recombines TRBV9 with TRBJ2-1, with D perhaps matching TRBD2 (6 bases). V was pared by 0 bases and J by 0 bases, with 16 bases between. CDR1 and CDR2 (germline): SGDLS, YYNGEE. The CDR3 covers 18 residues. The CDR3 region is CASSVARRGESSYNEQFF. The CDR3 DNA follows: TGTGCCAGCAGCGTAGCTAGGCGGGGTGAGAGCTCCTACAATGAGCAGTTCTTC.

In its sample, this clonotype was seen a few times. The chain links TRBV28 to TRBJ1-3; no reliable D call. CDR1 is MDHEN, CDR2 SYDVKM, per germline. This CDR3 has 15 residues. Trimming cost V 6 bases and J 5 bases, with 17 bases left between them. CDR3 sequence reads: CASRPNRRPRNTIYF. The CDR3 DNA sequence: TGTGCCAGCAGACCGAATCGGCGTCCCCGAAACACCATATATTTT.

This clonotype has a count of ten or more. The rearrangement joins TRBV7-2 to TRBJ2-3, with no clear D. This CDR3 contains 13 residues. The germline CDR1 and CDR2 sequences are SGHTA and FQGNSA. V was cut by 1 base and J by 6 bases, with 8 bases left in between. CDR3 nucleotides: TGTGCCAGCAGCTTAGGGAACGGGGATACGCAGTATTTT. This gives the protein CASSLGNGDTQYF.

Ten or more counts support this clonotype. This rearrangement joins TRBV5-1 to TRBJ2-1; 9 bases align to TRBD1. This CDR3 has 14 amino acids. With 4 bases clipped from V and 6 bases from J, the junction kept 5 bases outside the gene matches. Per germline, CDR1 SGHRS and CDR2 YFSETQ. CDR3 DNA sequence: TGCGCCAGCAGCCCGGGACAGGGTAGCAATGAGCAGTTCTTC. It is translated as CASSPGQGSNEQFF.

This CDR3 is CASSLGQVPDEQYF. CDR3 sequence (DNA): TGTGCCAGCAGCCTAGGACAGGTCCCCGACGAGCAGTACTTC. The chain carries TRBV7-2 and TRBJ2-7; 7 bases fit TRBD1. Germline CDR1 SGHTA, CDR2 FQGNSA. V lost 5 bases, J lost 5 bases, and 9 bases stayed unmatched. The CDR3 is made up of 14 amino acids.

The gene calls are TRBV11-2 and TRBJ2-1; TRBD2 matches 11 bases. The CDR3 length is 16 residues. CDR1 is SGHAT and CDR2 is FQNNGV in the germline V gene. V was clipped by 5 bases and J by 5 bases; unmatched bases: 8. The CDR3 sequence: CASSPIAGGPHNEQFF. DNA of the CDR3: TGTGCCAGCAGCCCGATAGCGGGGGGGCCGCACAATGAGCAGTTCTTC. Full variable domain (outside the CDR3, taken from reference TRBV11-2 and TRBJ2-1): EAGVAQSPRYKIIEKRQSVAFWCNPISGHATLYWYQQILGQGPKLLIQFQNNGVVDDSQLPKDRFSAERLKGVDSTLKIQPAKLEDSAVYLCASSPIAGGPHNEQFFGPGTRLTVL.

This clonotype occurred a few times. The genes are TRBV12-3 or TRBV12-4 and TRBJ2-7, with D tentatively TRBD1 (6 bases). The CDR3 is 14 amino acids. V was pared by 6 bases and J by 0 bases, with 12 bases between. The CDR3 loop is CASRRDRFSYEQYF. In nucleotides, the CDR3 is TGTGCCAGCAGACGAGACAGGTTCTCCTACGAGCAGTACTTC.

The chain employs TRBV7-8 and TRBJ1-5; 7 bases match TRBD1. Germline V CDR1 and CDR2: SGHVS, FQNEAQ. The CDR3 spans 16 residues. With 4 bases clipped from V and 0 bases from J, the junction kept 6 bases outside the gene matches. The CDR3 reads CASSSRDSYSNQPQHF. Written as DNA, the CDR3 is TGTGCCAGCAGCTCGAGGGACAGCTATAGCAATCAGCCCCAGCATTTT.

This clonotype has a handful of counts. The chain joins TRBV6-5 to TRBJ2-1, with 7 bases matching TRBD1. J lost 0 bases, V lost 0 bases, and 5 bases had no gene match. Germline-derived CDR1 and CDR2 are MNHEY and SVGAGI. The CDR3 sequence is 17 residues long. The CDR3 spells CASSYSPSGGSYNEQFF. The CDR3, as DNA: TGTGCCAGCAGTTACTCGCCCTCAGGGGGCTCCTACAATGAGCAGTTCTTC.

The chain is built from TRBV7-2 and TRBJ2-5; 7 bases are a match to TRBD2. The CDR3 has 17 amino acids. V shed 1 base and J 5 bases; nucleotides not matched to a gene: 13. Germline loops: CDR1 SGHTA, CDR2 FQGNSA. As DNA, the CDR3 is TGTGCCAGCAGCTTAGTTCTCGGCGGGGGTGTTCATGAGACCCAGTACTTC. Encoded protein: CASSLVLGGGVHETQYF.

The chain is built from TRBV6-1 and TRBJ2-7; D remains ambiguous. With 2 bases removed from V and 1 base from J, the gap between germline ends came to 6 bases. Germline V gene sequence: CDR1 MNHNS, CDR2 SASEGT. The CDR3 consists of 13 residues. CDR3 residues: CASSELGSYEQYF. In DNA, the CDR3 is TGTGCCAGCAGTGAACTAGGTTCCTACGAGCAGTACTTC.

The gene calls are TRBV6-2 or TRBV6-3 and TRBJ2-3; perhaps TRBD2 as D (5 bases). Germline assignment: CDR1 MNHEY and CDR2 SVGEGT. The V gene lost 8 bases and the J gene lost 5 bases, with 17 bases spanning the gap. The length of the CDR3 is 14 residues. The CDR3 protein is CASRDRTARDTQYF. The DNA for the CDR3 is TGTGCCAGCCGGGATCGAACGGCTAGAGATACGCAGTATTTT.

The rearrangement uses TRBV19 and TRBJ2-5; TRBD2 matches at 12 bases. Germline values: CDR1 LNHDA, CDR2 SQIVND (reference sequence). J lost 1 base, V lost 6 bases, and 6 bases had no gene match. CDR3 length equals 16 residues. The CDR3 sequence: CASSIGTSGFQETQYF. The CDR3 nucleotides read TGTGCCAGTAGCATTGGGACTAGCGGGTTCCAAGAGACCCAGTACTTC. The full variable domain, with the rest looked up from reference TRBV19 and TRBJ2-5, is DGGITQSPKYLFRKEGQNVTLSCEQNLNHDAMYWYRQDPGQGLRLIYYSQIVNDFQKGDIAEGYSVSREKKESFPLTVTSAQKNPTAFYLCASSIGTSGFQETQYFGPGTRLLVL.